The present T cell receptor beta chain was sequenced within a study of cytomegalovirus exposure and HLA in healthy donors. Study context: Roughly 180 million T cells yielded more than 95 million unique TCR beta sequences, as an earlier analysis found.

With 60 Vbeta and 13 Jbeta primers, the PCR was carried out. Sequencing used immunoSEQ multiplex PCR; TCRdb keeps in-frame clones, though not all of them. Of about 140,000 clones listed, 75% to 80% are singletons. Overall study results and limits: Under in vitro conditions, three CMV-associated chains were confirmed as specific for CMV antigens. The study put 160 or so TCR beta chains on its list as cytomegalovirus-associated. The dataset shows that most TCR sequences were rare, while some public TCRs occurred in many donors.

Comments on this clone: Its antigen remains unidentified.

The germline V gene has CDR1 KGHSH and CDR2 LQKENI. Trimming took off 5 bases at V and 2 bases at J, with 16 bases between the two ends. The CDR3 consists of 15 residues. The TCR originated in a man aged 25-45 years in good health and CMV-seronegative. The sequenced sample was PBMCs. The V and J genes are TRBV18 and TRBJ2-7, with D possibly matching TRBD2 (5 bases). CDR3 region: CASSYGGSETYEQYF. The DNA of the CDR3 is TGTGCCAGCTCATATGGCGGGTCAGAAACCTACGAGCAGTACTTC.